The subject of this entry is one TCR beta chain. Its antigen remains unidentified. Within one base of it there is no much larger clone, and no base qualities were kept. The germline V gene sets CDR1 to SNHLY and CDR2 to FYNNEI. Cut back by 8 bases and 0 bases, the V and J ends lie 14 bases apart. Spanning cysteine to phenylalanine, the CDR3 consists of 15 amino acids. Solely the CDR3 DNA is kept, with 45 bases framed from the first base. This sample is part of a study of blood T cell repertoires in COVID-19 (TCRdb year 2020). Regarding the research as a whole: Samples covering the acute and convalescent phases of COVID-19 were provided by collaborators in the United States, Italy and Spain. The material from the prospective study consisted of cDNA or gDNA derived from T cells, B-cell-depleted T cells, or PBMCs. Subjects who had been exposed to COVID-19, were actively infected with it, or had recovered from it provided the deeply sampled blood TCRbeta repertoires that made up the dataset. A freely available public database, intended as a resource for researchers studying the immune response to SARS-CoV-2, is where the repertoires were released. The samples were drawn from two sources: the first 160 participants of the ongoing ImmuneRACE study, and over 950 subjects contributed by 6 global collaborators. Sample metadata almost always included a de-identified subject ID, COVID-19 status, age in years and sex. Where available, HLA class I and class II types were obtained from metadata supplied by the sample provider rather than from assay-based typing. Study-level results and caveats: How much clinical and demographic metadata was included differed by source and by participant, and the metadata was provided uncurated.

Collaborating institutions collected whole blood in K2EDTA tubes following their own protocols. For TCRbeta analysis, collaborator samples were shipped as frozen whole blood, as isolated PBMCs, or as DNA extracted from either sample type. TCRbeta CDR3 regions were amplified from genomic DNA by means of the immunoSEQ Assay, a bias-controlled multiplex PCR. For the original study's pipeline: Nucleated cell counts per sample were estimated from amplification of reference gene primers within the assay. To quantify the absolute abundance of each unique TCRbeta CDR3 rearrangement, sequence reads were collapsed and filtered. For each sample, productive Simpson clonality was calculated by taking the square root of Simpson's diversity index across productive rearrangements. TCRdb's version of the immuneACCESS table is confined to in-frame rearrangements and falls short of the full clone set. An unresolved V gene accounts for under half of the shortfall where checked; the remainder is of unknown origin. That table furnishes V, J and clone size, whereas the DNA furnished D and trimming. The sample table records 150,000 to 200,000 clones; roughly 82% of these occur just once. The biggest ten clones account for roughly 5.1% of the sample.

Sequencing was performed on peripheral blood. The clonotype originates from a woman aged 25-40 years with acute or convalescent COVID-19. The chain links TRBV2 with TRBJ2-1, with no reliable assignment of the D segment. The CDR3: CASSNGWSSYNEQFF. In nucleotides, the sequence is TGTGCCAGCTCGAACGGGTGGAGCTCCTACAATGAGCAGTTCTTC.